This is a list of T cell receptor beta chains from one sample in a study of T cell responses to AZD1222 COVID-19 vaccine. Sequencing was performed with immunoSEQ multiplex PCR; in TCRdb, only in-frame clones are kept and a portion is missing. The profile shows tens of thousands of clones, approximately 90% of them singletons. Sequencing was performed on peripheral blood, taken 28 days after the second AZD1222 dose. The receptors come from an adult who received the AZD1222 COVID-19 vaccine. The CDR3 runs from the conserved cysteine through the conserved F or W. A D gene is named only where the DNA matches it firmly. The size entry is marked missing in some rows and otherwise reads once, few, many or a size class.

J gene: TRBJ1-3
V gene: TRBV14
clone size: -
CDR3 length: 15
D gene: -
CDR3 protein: CASSPPGISGNTIYF
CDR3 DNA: TGTGCCAGCAGCCCTCCAGGCATCTCTGGAAACACCATATATTTT

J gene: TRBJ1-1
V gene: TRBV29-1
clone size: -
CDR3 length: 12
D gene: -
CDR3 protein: CSAAEAGAEAFF
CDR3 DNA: TGCAGCGCCGCGGAGGCGGGGGCTGAAGCTTTCTTT

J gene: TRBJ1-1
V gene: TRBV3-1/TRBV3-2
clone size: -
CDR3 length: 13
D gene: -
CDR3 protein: CASSQGRAPEAFF
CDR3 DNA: TGTGCCAGCAGCCAGGGCAGGGCTCCTGAAGCTTTCTTT

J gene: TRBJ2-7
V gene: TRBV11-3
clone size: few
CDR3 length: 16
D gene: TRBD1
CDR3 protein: CASSLDRQGAKYEQYF
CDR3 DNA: TGTGCCAGCAGCTTAGACCGACAGGGGGCTAAATACGAGCAGTACTTC

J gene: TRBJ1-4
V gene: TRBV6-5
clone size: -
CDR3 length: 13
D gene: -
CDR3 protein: CASSSPGNEKLFF
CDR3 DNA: TGTGCCAGCAGTTCCCCGGGGAATGAAAAACTGTTTTTT

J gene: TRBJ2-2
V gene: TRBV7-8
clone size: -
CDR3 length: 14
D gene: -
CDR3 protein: CASSPRRGSGELFF
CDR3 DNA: TGTGCCAGCAGCCCAAGGAGGGGTTCCGGGGAGCTGTTTTTT

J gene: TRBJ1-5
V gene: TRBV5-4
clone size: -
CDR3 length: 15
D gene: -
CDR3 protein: CASSIQGRGNQPQHF
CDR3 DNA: TGTGCCAGCAGCATACAGGGTAGAGGCAATCAGCCCCAGCATTTT

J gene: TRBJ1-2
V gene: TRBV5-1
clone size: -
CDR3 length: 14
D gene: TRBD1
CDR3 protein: CASSVTGSDYGYTF
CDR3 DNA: TGCGCCAGCAGCGTGACAGGGAGTGACTATGGCTACACCTTC

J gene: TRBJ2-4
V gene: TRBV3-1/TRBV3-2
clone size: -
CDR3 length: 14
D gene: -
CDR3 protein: CASSQRGALNIQYF
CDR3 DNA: TGTGCCAGCAGCCAAAGGGGGGCTTTGAACATTCAGTACTTC

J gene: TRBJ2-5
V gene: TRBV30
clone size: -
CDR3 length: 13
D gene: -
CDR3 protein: CAWSGGAVETQYF
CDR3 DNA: TGTGCCTGGAGTGGGGGGGCAGTGGAGACCCAGTACTTC

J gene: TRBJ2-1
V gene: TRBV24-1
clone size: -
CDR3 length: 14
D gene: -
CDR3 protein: CATSDLSGYNEQFF
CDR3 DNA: TGTGCCACCAGTGATTTGAGCGGCTACAATGAGCAGTTCTTC

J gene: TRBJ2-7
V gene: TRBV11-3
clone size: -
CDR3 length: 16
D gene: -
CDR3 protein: CASSYGPTGHSYEQYF
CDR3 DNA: TGTGCCAGCAGCTACGGACCGACGGGTCACTCCTACGAGCAGTACTTC

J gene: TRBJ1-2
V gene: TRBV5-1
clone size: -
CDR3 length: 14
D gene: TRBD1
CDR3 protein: CASSLGDRAYGYTF
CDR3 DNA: TGCGCCAGCAGCTTGGGCGACAGGGCCTATGGCTACACCTTC

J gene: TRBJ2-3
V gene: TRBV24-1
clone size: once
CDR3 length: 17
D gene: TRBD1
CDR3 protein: CATSSDRADFSTDTQYF
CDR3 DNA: TGTGCCACCAGCTCGGACAGGGCGGATTTTAGCACAGATACGCAGTATTTT

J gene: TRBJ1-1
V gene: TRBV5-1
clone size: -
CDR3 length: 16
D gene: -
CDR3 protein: CASSFSGEMWNTEAFF
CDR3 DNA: TGCGCCAGCAGCTTCTCAGGGGAGATGTGGAACACTGAAGCTTTCTTT

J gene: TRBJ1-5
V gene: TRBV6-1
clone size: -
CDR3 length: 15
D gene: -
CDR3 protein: CASSERVKGNQPQHF
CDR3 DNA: TGTGCCAGCAGTGAAAGGGTGAAAGGCAATCAGCCCCAGCATTTT

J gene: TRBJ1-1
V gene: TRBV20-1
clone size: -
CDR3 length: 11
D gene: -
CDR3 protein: CSAGRNTEAFF
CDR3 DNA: TGCAGTGCCGGGAGGAACACTGAAGCTTTCTTT

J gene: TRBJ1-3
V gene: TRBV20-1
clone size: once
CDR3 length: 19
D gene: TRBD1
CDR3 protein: CSASNTQTGGILYGNTIYF
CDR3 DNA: TGCAGTGCTAGTAACACCCAGACAGGGGGCATTCTTTATGGAAACACCATATATTTT

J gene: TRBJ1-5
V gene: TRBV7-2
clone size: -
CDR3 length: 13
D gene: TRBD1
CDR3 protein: CASSSGQGIPQHF
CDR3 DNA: TGTGCCAGCAGCTCGGGACAGGGGATTCCCCAGCATTTT

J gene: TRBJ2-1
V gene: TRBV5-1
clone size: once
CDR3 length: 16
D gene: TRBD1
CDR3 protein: CASSSHRTGSYNEQFF
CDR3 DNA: TGCGCCAGCAGCTCTCACCGGACAGGCTCCTACAATGAGCAGTTCTTC

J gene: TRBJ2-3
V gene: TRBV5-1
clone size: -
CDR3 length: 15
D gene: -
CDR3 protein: CASSLGRGGTDTQYF
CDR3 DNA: TGCGCCAGCAGCTTGGGTAGGGGAGGCACAGATACGCAGTATTTT

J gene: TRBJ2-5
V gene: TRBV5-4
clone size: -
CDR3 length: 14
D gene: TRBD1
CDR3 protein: CASSGSRDRGYQYF
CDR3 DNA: TGTGCCAGCAGCGGATCGAGGGACAGGGGGTACCAGTACTTC

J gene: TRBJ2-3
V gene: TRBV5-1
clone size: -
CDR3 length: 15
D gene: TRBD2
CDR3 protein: CASTLLAGGPDTQYF
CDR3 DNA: TGCGCCAGCACCTTACTAGCGGGGGGGCCAGATACGCAGTATTTT

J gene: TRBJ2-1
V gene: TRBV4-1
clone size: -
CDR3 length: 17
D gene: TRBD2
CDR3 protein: CASSQGGGRKVYNEQFF
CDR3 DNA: TGCGCCAGCAGCCAAGGGGGCGGGAGGAAGGTCTACAATGAGCAGTTCTTC

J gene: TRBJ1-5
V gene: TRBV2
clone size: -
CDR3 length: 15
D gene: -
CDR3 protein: CASSVSRGANQPQHF
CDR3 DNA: TGTGCCAGCAGTGTCTCAAGGGGGGCCAATCAGCCCCAGCATTTT

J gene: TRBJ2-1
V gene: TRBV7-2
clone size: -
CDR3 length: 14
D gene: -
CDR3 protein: CASSPRYVLNEQFF
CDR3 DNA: TGTGCCAGCAGCCCCCGCTACGTCCTCAATGAGCAGTTCTTC

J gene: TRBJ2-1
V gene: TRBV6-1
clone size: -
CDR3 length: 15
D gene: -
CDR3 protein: CASSEGAASLDEQFF
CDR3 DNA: TGTGCCAGCAGTGAGGGAGCCGCATCATTGGATGAGCAGTTCTTC

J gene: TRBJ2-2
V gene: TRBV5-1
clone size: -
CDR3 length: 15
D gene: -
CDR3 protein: CASSLLAGDTGELFF
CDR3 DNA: TGCGCCAGCAGCTTGTTGGCAGGGGACACCGGGGAGCTGTTTTTT

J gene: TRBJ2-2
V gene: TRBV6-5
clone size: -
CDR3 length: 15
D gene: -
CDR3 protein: CASSYGDSNTGELFF
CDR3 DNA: TGTGCCAGCAGTTACGGGGACTCGAACACCGGGGAGCTGTTTTTT

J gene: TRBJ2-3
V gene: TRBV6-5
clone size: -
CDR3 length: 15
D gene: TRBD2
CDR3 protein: CASSLQAGGLDTQYF
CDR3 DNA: TGTGCCAGCAGTTTGCAAGCGGGAGGGTTAGATACGCAGTATTTT

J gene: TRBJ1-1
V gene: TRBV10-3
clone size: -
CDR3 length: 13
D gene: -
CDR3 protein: CAISTTANTEAFF
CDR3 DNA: TGTGCCATCAGTACGACGGCGAACACTGAAGCTTTCTTT

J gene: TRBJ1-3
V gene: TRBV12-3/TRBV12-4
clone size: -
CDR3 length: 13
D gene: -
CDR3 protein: CASRTQTTNTIYF
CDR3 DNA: TGTGCCAGCAGGACCCAGACGACAAACACCATATATTTT

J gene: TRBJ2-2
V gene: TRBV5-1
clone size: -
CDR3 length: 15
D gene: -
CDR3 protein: CASGTGTANTGELFF
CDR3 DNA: TGCGCCAGCGGAACCGGGACCGCGAACACCGGGGAGCTGTTTTTT

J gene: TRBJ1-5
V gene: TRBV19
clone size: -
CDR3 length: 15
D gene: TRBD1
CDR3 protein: CASFETGNSNQPQHF
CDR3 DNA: TGTGCCAGCTTTGAGACAGGGAATAGCAATCAGCCCCAGCATTTT

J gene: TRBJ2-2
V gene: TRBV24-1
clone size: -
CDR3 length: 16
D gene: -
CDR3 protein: CATSDGTARGTGELFF
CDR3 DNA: TGTGCCACCAGTGACGGGACCGCCCGGGGCACCGGGGAGCTGTTTTTT

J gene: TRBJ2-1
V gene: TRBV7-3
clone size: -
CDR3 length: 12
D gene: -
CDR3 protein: CASSLIPGEQFF
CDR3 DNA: TGTGCCAGCAGCTTAATCCCGGGGGAGCAGTTCTTC

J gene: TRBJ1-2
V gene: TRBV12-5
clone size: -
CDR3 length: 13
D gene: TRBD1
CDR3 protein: CASQGGRWYGYTF
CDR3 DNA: TGTGCTAGTCAGGGGGGCAGATGGTATGGCTACACCTTC

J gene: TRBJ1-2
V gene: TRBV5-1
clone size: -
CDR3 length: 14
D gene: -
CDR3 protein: CASSPGNAGVGYTF
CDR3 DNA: TGCGCCAGCAGCCCCGGTAATGCAGGGGTGGGCTACACCTTC

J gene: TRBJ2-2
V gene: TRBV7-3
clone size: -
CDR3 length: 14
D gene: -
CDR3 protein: CASSLQGSTGELFF
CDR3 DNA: TGTGCCAGCAGCTTACAGGGTTCCACCGGGGAGCTGTTTTTT

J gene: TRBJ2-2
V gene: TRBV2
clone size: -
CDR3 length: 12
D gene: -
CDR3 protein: CASSVEHGELFF
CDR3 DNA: TGTGCCAGCAGTGTAGAACACGGGGAGCTGTTTTTT

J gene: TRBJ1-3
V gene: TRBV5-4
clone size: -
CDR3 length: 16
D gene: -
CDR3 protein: CASSIGGATSGNTIYF
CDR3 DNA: TGTGCCAGCAGCATCGGGGGGGCAACCTCTGGAAACACCATATATTTT

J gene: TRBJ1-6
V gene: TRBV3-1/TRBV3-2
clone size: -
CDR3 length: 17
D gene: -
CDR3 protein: CASSHYSWTFGNSPLHF
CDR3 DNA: TGTGCCAGCAGCCACTACTCGTGGACATTCGGGAATTCACCCCTCCACTTT

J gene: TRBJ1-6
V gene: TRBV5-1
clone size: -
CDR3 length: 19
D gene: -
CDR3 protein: CASSLRDGTTISYNSPLHF
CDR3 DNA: TGCGCCAGCAGCTTGCGGGACGGGACCACAATCTCCTATAATTCACCCCTCCACTTT

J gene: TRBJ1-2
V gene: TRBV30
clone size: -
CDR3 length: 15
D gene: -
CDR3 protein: CAWSVPIQGPGGYTF
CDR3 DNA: TGTGCCTGGAGTGTACCCATACAGGGCCCGGGGGGCTACACCTTC

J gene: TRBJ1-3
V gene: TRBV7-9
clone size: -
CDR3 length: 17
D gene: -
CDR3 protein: CASSPLQGGTSGGTIYF
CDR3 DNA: TGTGCCAGCAGCCCGCTGCAAGGCGGCACCTCTGGGGGCACCATATATTTT

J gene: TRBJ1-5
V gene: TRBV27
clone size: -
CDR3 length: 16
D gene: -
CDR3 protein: CASSSAGALSNQPQHF
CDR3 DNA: TGTGCCAGCAGTTCGGCAGGGGCCCTTAGCAATCAGCCCCAGCATTTT

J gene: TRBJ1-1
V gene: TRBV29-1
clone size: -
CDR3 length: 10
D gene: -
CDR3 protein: CSVLTGEAFF
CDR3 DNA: TGCAGCGTTTTAACAGGGGAAGCTTTCTTT

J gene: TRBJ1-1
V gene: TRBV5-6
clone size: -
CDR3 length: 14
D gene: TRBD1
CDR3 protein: CASSSGQLSTEAFF
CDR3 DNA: TGTGCCAGCAGCTCGGGACAGTTGAGCACTGAAGCTTTCTTT

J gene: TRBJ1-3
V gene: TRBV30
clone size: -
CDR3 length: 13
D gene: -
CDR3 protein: CAWSADSGNTIYF
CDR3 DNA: TGTGCCTGGAGTGCGGACTCTGGAAACACCATATATTTT

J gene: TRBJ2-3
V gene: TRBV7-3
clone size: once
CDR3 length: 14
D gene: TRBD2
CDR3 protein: CASSLSGGTDTQYF
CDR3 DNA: TGTGCCAGCAGCTTAAGCGGGGGTACAGATACGCAGTATTTT

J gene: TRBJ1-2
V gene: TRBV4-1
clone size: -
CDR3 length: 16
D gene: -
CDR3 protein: CASSQIGQPINYGYTF
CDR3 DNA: TGCGCCAGCAGCCAAATAGGACAGCCGATTAACTATGGCTACACCTTC

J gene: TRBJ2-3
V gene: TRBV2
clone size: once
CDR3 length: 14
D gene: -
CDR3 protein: CASSDLVAGVTQYF
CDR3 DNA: TGTGCCAGCAGTGATCTGGTAGCCGGGGTTACGCAGTATTTT

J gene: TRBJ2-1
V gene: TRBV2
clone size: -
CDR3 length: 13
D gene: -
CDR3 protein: CASEEGSYNEQFF
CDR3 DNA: TGTGCCAGCGAAGAGGGGTCCTACAATGAGCAGTTCTTC

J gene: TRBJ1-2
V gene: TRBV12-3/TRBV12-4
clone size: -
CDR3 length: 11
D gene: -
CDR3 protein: CASSDIYGYTF
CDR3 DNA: TGTGCCAGTTCCGATATCTATGGCTACACCTTC

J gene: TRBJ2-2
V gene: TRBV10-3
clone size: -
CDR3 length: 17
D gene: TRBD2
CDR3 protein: CAVHGTSGALRTGELFF
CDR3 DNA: TGTGCCGTACACGGGACTAGCGGGGCTCTCCGGACCGGGGAGCTGTTTTTT